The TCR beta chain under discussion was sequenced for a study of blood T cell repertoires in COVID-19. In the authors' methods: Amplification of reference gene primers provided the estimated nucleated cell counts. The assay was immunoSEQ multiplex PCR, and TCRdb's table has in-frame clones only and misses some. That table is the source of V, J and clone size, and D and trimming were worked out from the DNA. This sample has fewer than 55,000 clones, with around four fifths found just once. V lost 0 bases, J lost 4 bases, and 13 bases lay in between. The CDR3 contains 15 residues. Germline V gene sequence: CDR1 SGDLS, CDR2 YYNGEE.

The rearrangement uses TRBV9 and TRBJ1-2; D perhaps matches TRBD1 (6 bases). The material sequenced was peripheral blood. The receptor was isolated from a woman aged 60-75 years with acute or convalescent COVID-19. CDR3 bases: TGTGCCAGCAGCGTAGGGACAGCCCCGTCCTATGGCTACACCTTC. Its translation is CASSVGTAPSYGYTF.